This TCR beta chain appears in the sequencing data of a study of T cells in narcolepsy. Sequenced by immunoSEQ multiplex PCR; TCRdb stores in-frame clones only, minus some. The sample records 30,000 to 45,000 clones, 70% to 85% being singletons. The germline gives CDR1 LNHDA, CDR2 SQIVND (reference sequence). The CDR3 has 16 amino acids. The V end lost 7 bases, the J end lost 3 bases, and 19 bases lay between the germline ends. The receptor comes from a human donor with narcolepsy. The V gene is TRBV19, the J gene TRBJ2-1; possible D gene TRBD1, 7 bases. Sequencing used CD45RA- memory CD4+ T cells from PBMCs. CDR3 DNA sequence: TGTGCCAGTAATCCCCAGGGGGGCCTAGTCTACAATGAGCAGTTCTTC. Translated, it gives CASNPQGGLVYNEQFF. Complete variable domain (other parts from reference TRBV19 and TRBJ2-1): DGGITQSPKYLFRKEGQNVTLSCEQNLNHDAMYWYRQDPGQGLRLIYYSQIVNDFQKGDIAEGYSVSREKKESFPLTVTSAQKNPTAFYLCASNPQGGLVYNEQFFGPGTRLTVL.